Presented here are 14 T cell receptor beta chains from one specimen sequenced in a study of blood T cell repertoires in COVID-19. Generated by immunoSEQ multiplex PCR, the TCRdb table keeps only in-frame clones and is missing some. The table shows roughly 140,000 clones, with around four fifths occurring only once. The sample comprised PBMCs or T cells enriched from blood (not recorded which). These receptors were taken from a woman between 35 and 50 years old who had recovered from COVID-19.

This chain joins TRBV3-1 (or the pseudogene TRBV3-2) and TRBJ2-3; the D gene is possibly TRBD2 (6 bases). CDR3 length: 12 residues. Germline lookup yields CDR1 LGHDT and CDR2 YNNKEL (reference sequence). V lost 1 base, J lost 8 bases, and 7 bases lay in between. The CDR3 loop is CASSQGRGTQYF. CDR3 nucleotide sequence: TGTGCCAGCAGCCAAGGGAGGGGTACGCAGTATTTT.

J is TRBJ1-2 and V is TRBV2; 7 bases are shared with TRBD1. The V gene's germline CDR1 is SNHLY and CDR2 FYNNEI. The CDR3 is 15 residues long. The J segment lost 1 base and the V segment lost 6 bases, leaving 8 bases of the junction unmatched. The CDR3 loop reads CASREGQHLNYGYTF. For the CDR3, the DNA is TGTGCCAGCAGGGAGGGACAGCATCTTAACTATGGCTACACCTTC.

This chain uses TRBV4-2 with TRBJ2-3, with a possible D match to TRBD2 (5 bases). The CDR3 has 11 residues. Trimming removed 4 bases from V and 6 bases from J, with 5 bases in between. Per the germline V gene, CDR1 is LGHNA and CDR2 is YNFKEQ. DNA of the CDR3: TGTGCCAGCAGCCCGGGGGATACGCAGTATTTT. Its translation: CASSPGDTQYF.

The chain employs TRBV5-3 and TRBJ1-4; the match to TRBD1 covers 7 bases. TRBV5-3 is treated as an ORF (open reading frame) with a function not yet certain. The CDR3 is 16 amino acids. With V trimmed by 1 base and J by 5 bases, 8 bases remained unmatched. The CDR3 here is CARSLRPMTGNEKLFF. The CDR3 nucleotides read TGTGCCAGAAGCTTGCGGCCCATGACAGGGAATGAAAAACTGTTTTTT.

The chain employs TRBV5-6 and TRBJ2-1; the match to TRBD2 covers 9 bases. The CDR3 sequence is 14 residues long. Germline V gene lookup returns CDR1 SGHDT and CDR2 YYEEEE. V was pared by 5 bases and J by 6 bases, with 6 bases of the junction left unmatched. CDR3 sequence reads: CASSTSGQGNEQFF. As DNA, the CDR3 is TGTGCCAGCAGTACTAGCGGGCAAGGCAATGAGCAGTTCTTC.

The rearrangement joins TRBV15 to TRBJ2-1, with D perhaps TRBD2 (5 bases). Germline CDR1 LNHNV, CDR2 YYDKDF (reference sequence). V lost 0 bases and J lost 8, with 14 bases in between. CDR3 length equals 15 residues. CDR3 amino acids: CATSRDSSSWDEQFF. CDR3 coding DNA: TGTGCCACCAGCAGAGATAGTTCTAGCTGGGATGAGCAGTTCTTC.

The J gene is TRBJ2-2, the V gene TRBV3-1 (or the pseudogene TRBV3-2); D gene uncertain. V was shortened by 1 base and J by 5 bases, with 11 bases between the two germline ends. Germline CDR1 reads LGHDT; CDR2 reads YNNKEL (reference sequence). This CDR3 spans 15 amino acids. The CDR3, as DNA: TGTGCCAGCAGCCAAGGTAGTCACCGGACCGGGGAGCTGTTTTTT. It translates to CASSQGSHRTGELFF.

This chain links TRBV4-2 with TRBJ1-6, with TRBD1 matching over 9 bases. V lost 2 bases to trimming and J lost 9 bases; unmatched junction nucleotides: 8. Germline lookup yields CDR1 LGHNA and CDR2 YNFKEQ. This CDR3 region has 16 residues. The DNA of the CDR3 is TGTGCCAGCAGCCAAACGCCAAGGGACAGGGCTTCACCCCTCCACTTT. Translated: CASSQTPRDRASPLHF.

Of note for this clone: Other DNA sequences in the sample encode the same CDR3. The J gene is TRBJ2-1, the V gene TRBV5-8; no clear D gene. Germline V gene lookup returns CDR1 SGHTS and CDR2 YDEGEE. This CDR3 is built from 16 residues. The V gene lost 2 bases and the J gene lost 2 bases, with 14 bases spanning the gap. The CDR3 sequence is CASSLWADNPYNEQFF. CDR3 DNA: TGTGCCAGCAGCTTATGGGCAGATAACCCCTACAATGAGCAGTTCTTC.

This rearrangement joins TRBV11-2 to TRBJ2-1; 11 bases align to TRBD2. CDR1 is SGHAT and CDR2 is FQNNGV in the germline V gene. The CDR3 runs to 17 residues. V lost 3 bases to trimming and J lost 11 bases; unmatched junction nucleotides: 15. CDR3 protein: CASSFIESPSGGPQQFF. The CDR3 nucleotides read TGTGCCAGCAGCTTTATAGAGAGTCCTAGCGGGGGGCCCCAGCAGTTCTTC.

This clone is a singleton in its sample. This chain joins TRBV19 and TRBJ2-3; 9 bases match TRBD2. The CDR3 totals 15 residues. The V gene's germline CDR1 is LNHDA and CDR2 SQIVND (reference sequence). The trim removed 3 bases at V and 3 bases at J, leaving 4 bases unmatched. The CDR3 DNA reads TGTGCCAGTAGTATTCAGACTAGCGGTACAGATACGCAGTATTTT. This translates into CASSIQTSGTDTQYF.

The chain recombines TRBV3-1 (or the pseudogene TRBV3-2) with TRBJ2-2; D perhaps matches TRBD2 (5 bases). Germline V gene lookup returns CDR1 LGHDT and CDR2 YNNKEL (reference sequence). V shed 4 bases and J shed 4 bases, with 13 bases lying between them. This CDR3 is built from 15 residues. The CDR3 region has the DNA TGTGCCAGCAGCCGGGAGAGGCGGACCACCGGGGAGCTGTTTTTT. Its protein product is CASSRERRTTGELFF.

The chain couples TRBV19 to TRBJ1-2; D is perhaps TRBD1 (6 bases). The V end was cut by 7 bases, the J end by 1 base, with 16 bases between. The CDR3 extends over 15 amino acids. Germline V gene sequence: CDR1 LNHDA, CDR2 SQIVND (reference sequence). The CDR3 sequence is CASNPTVGHNYGYTF. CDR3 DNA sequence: TGTGCCAGTAACCCGACAGTGGGACATAACTATGGCTACACCTTC.

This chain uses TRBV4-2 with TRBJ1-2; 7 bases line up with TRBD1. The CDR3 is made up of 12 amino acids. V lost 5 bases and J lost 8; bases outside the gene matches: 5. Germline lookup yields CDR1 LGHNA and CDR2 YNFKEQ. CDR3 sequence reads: CASSLSGGGYTF. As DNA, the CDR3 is TGTGCCAGCAGCTTATCAGGGGGAGGCTACACCTTC.